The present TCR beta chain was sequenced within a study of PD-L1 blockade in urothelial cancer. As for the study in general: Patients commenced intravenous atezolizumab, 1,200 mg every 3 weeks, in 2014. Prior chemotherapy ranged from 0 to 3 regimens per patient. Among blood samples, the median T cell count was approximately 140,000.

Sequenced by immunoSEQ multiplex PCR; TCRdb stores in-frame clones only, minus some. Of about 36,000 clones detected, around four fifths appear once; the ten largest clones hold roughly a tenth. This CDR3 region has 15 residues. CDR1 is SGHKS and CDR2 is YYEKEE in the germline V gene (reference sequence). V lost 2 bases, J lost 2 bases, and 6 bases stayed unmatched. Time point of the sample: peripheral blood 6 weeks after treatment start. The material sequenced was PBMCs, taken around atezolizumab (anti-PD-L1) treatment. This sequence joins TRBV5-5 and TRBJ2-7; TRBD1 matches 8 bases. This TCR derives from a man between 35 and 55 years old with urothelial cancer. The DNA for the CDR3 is TGTGCCAGCAGCTTCCGGACAGGGCAACCCTACGAGCAGTACTTC. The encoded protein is CASSFRTGQPYEQYF.